This record concerns one T cell receptor beta chain sequence. Its antigen is unidentified. TCRdb passed the 5' RACE reads through MiXCR, listing each CDR3 protein once. The data contain nearly 110,000 distinct CDR3 sequences, about a sixth of them singletons. The sample belongs to a study of T-cell memory formation after mild COVID-19. Study information: The two donors had largely donor-specific TCR clusters. General study points: Contracting CD4+ clones were located mainly in CM and EM, and CD8+ clones in EMRA.

The CDR3 extends over 14 amino acids. Per germline, CDR1 LNHDA and CDR2 SQIVND (reference sequence). The V gene end was trimmed by 2 bases and the J gene end by 3 bases; junction bases not matched to a gene: 4. This chain uses TRBV19 with TRBJ2-7; 7 nucleotides line up with TRBD1. What was sequenced was PBMCs or a T cell subset sorted from them (not recorded which). This clonotype was obtained from an adult woman who had mild COVID-19 (a few samples of this study predate the infection). Cell type and time point are not known. CDR3 region: CASSITGAHYEQYF. The CDR3 DNA sequence: TGTGCCAGTAGTATAACAGGGGCCCACTACGAGCAGTACTTC.